Sequencing of this T cell receptor beta chain was carried out in a study of Ad26.COV2.S vaccination and SARS-CoV-2 variants. General study findings and limits: Considerable breadth of spike-specific CD8+ and CD4+ T cell responses has reportedly been documented following vaccination.

In the case of this clone: As yet, its antigen is unknown.

The repertoire was sequenced with immunoSEQ multiplex PCR; TCRdb's copy has only in-frame clones and lacks some. Of 300,000 to 500,000 clones in the sample, about nine tenths were seen once. Specified treatment: roughly 20 received Ad26.COV2.S at low or high dose, single or two shots; 5 received placebo; per-sample allocation not given. Vaccine and placebo recipients were sampled on day 63 after the first injection. CDR1 and CDR2 from the germline V gene are SGHDT and YYEEEE. V was clipped by 0 bases and J by 4 bases; unmatched bases: 3. This CDR3 comprises 16 residues. The rearrangement links TRBV5-6 to TRBJ2-1; 11 bases agree with TRBD2. This specimen was peripheral blood, taken in a trial of Ad26.COV2.S vaccine versus placebo. This clonotype was obtained from a person aged 18-60 years who received the Ad26.COV2.S COVID-19 vaccine or a placebo. In DNA, the CDR3 is TGTGCCAGCAGCTTGGTAGCGGGGGGGCTATACAATGAGCAGTTCTTC. Its translation: CASSLVAGGLYNEQFF.